The next 15 T cell receptor beta chains were all read from a single sample in a study of T-cell memory formation after mild COVID-19. A single record per CDR3 protein comes from TCRdb applying MiXCR to the 5' RACE reads. The sample has 120,000 or so distinct CDR3 sequences; 15% to 20% are singletons. What was sequenced was PBMCs or a T cell subset sorted from them (not recorded which). Source of these receptors: an adult woman who had mild COVID-19 (a few samples of this study predate the infection). Cell type and time point are not known.

The chain joins TRBV7-3 to TRBJ2-7; D perhaps matches TRBD2 (6 bases). This CDR3 has 14 residues. Trimming cost V 2 bases and J 0 bases, with 8 bases left between them. The germline gives CDR1 SGHTA, CDR2 FQGTGA. For the CDR3, the DNA is TGTGCCAGCAGCTTACACGGGAGCTCCTACGAGCAGTACTTC. It encodes CASSLHGSSYEQYF.

The chain joins TRBV6-6 to TRBJ2-1; either TRBD1 or TRBD2 may supply D (7 bases each). This CDR3 comprises 18 residues. Germline loops: CDR1 MNHNY, CDR2 SVGAGI (reference sequence). The germline V and J ends were trimmed by 6 bases and 6 bases, with 27 bases remaining between them. CDR3 in amino acids: CASRVRGGGSPIANEQFF. In nucleotides, the CDR3 is TGTGCCAGCAGAGTCAGGGGGGGAGGGAGCCCAATCGCCAATGAGCAGTTCTTC.

This clonotype was found a few times. The J gene is TRBJ2-1, the V gene TRBV19; D is possibly TRBD1 (5 bases). V was clipped by 3 bases and J by 5 bases, with 14 bases between them. CDR1 is LNHDA and CDR2 is SQIVND in the germline V gene (reference sequence). The CDR3 totals 15 residues. CDR3: CASSMSSQGNNEQFF. CDR3 bases: TGTGCCAGTAGTATGTCATCGCAGGGTAACAATGAGCAGTTCTTC. Complete variable domain (other parts from reference TRBV19 and TRBJ2-1): DGGITQSPKYLFRKEGQNVTLSCEQNLNHDAMYWYRQDPGQGLRLIYYSQIVNDFQKGDIAEGYSVSREKKESFPLTVTSAQKNPTAFYLCASSMSSQGNNEQFFGPGTRLTVL.

This clonotype was observed a few times. The V gene is TRBV7-2, the J gene TRBJ2-3, with TRBD2 as a possible D gene (5 bases). Per germline, CDR1 SGHTA and CDR2 FQGNSA. V was pared by 2 bases and J by 2 bases, with 8 bases between. The CDR3 is 14 residues long. The CDR3 loop is CASSLSRVTDTQYF. As DNA, the CDR3 is TGTGCCAGCAGCTTATCGCGGGTCACAGATACGCAGTATTTT.

This clonotype showed up just a few times. The chain combines TRBV4-2 with TRBJ2-5, with D perhaps assigned TRBD1 or TRBD2 (5 bases each). V lost 0 bases and J lost 3, with 14 bases in between. Germline CDR1 is LGHNA and CDR2 is YNFKEQ. This CDR3 contains 16 residues. The CDR3 DNA follows: TGTGCCAGCAGCCAAGAGAGACAGCGGCCAAAAGAGACCCAGTACTTC. This translates into CASSQERQRPKETQYF.

The gene calls are TRBV7-8 and TRBJ2-5; a possible D gene is TRBD2 (6 bases). V lost 5 bases and J 4 bases, leaving 17 bases between the germline ends. Germline V gives CDR1 SGHVS, CDR2 FQNEAQ. The CDR3 is 15 residues long. The CDR3 sequence is CASSAREPRGETQYF. The CDR3 nucleotides read TGTGCCAGCAGCGCCCGGGAGCCTCGGGGAGAGACCCAGTACTTC.

The chain carries TRBV4-3 and TRBJ2-7, with D possibly being TRBD1 (6 bases). CDR1 and CDR2 from the germline V gene are LGHNA and YSLEER. V was pared by 3 bases and J by 1 base, with 10 bases between. The CDR3 length is 14 residues. CDR3 region: CASSQDSLSYEQYF. The CDR3 nucleotides read TGCGCCAGCAGCCAGGACAGTCTTTCCTACGAGCAGTACTTC.

The sample holds a few counts of this clonotype. The chain carries TRBV5-1 and TRBJ2-5; D may be TRBD2 (6 bases). Trimming took 0 bases from V and 7 from J, leaving 16 bases between them. The CDR3 is 15 amino acids. CDR1 and CDR2 (germline): SGHRS, YFSETQ. The CDR3 DNA is TGCGCCAGCAGCTTGGACGGGAGCGAGTTGGGGACCCAGTACTTC. It encodes CASSLDGSELGTQYF.

There are a few counts of this clonotype. This chain uses TRBV5-4 with TRBJ2-1, with a tentative D call TRBD1 (6 bases). Trimming shortened V by 4 bases and J by 6 bases, and 17 bases separated the two germline ends. The CDR3 is made up of 15 amino acids. The V gene's germline CDR1 is SGHNT and CDR2 YYREEE (reference sequence). In DNA, the CDR3 is TGTGCCAGCAGCCCCCGTGGGGGCTGGAGCAATGAGCAGTTCTTC. It translates to CASSPRGGWSNEQFF.

DNA for the CDR3: TGCGCCAGCAGCGGCGACAGACCGAACACTGAAGCTTTCTTT. Encoded protein: CASSGDRPNTEAFF. This chain uses TRBV5-1 with TRBJ1-1; tentative D call: TRBD1 (5 bases). The V and J ends lost 4 bases and 1 base respectively, with 11 bases between them. The CDR3 runs to 14 residues. From germline, CDR1 is SGHRS and CDR2 YFSETQ.

This clonotype was found a few times. The V call is TRBV5-1, the J call TRBJ2-3, with D perhaps matching TRBD2 (6 bases). Trimming cost V 3 bases and J 4 bases, with 21 bases left between them. Germline assignment: CDR1 SGHRS and CDR2 YFSETQ. This CDR3 has 17 residues. CDR3 amino acids: CASSYGDGGYLADTQYF. The CDR3 coding sequence is TGCGCCAGCAGCTACGGAGATGGGGGGTATTTGGCAGATACGCAGTATTTT.

V usage is TRBV11-2 and J usage is TRBJ2-2; the match to TRBD1 covers 7 bases. The trim removed 1 base at V and 6 bases at J, leaving 8 bases unmatched. The CDR3 extends over 16 amino acids. The germline gives CDR1 SGHAT, CDR2 FQNNGV. The DNA for the CDR3 is TGTGCCAGCAGCTTAGGTCCCGAGGGGGCAGCCGGGGAGCTGTTTTTT. It specifies CASSLGPEGAAGELFF.

The chain links TRBV7-9 to TRBJ1-2; weak D call: TRBD1 (5 bases). The CDR3 loop spans 14 amino acids. Per the germline V gene, CDR1 is SEHNR and CDR2 is FQNEAQ (reference sequence). V lost 5 bases and J 8 bases, leaving 18 bases between the germline ends. For the CDR3, the DNA is TGTGCCAGCAGCCAACTCGCTGGGACTCAGGGCTACACCTTC. This gives the protein CASSQLAGTQGYTF.

This clonotype was seen a few times. The chain uses TRBV27 and TRBJ2-7; 7 bases line up with TRBD1. Looked up from germline, CDR1 is MNHEY and CDR2 is SMNVEV (reference sequence). The CDR3 is 14 amino acids. J lost 2 bases, V lost 5 bases, and 6 bases had no gene match. The CDR3: CASSPHTGAYEQYF. The CDR3 DNA follows: TGTGCCAGCAGTCCTCATACAGGGGCCTACGAGCAGTACTTC.

This clonotype was seen more than once but under ten times. The chain joins TRBV20-1 to TRBJ2-1; tentatively, D is TRBD1 or TRBD2 (6 bases each). The CDR3 length is 13 residues. V was cut by 0 bases and J by 15 bases, with 18 bases left in between. The germline CDR1 and CDR2 sequences are DFQATT and SNEGSKA (reference sequence). CDR3 nucleotides: TGCAGTGCTAGAGAAGGGGGGACTCCTTTTCGGTTCTTC. This codes for CSAREGGTPFRFF.